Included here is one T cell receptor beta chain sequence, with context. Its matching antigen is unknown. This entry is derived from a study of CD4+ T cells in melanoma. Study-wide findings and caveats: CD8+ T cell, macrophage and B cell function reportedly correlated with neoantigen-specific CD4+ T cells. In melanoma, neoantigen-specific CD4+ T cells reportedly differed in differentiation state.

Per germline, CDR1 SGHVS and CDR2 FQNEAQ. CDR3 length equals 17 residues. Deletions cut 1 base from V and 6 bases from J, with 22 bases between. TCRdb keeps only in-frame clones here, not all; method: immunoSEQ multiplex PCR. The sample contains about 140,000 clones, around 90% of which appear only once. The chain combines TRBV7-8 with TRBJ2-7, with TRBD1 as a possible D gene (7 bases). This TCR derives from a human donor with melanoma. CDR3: CASSLGGGRVGGSEQYF. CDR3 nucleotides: TGTGCCAGCAGCTTAGGAGGGGGCAGGGTCGGGGGATCCGAGCAGTACTTC.